The sequence of this T cell receptor (beta chain) was determined in a study of CD8+CD57+ T cells in acquired aplastic anemia. Unmatched junction bases numbered 9, after V lost 2 bases and J lost 9 bases. Germline V CDR1 and CDR2: MGHDK, SYGVNS. The CDR3 loop spans 16 amino acids. Those patients picked for sequencing had displayed CD8+CD57+ cell expansion on flow cytometry. Profiles of TCR beta VDJ and CDR3 were generated from a genomic DNA template. TCRdb independently ran MiXCR on the reads; one entry per CDR3 protein. The data show around 170,000 distinct CDR3 sequences, approximately 48% seen once.

The receptor's source is a human donor with aplastic anemia. The genes are TRBV25-1 and TRBJ2-7, with TRBD2 matching 14 bases. The sample comprised sorted CD4+, CD8+, or CD8+CD57+ T cells (not recorded which) from PBMCs. CDR3 residues: CASSEVGTSGRTVQYF. CDR3 sequence (DNA): TGTGCCAGCAGTGAAGTGGGGACTAGCGGGAGAACGGTGCAGTACTTC.